The present T cell receptor (beta chain) was sequenced within a study of blood T cell repertoires in COVID-19. Study as a whole: Samples taken during acute and convalescent COVID-19 were collected in the United States, Italy and Spain.

The assay was immunoSEQ multiplex PCR, and TCRdb's table has in-frame clones only and misses some. Of 250,000 to 300,000 clones in the sample, roughly 90% were seen once. Germline assignment: CDR1 SEHNR and CDR2 FQNEAQ (reference sequence). CDR3 length equals 13 residues. V lost 5 bases and J lost 4, with 10 bases in between. Sample: peripheral blood. The gene calls are TRBV7-9 and TRBJ2-3, with D hard to call. The clonotype originates from a man aged 50-60 years with acute or convalescent COVID-19. This CDR3 is CASSPRGPDTQYF. The CDR3 bases are TGTGCCAGCAGCCCTAGAGGCCCAGATACGCAGTATTTT.